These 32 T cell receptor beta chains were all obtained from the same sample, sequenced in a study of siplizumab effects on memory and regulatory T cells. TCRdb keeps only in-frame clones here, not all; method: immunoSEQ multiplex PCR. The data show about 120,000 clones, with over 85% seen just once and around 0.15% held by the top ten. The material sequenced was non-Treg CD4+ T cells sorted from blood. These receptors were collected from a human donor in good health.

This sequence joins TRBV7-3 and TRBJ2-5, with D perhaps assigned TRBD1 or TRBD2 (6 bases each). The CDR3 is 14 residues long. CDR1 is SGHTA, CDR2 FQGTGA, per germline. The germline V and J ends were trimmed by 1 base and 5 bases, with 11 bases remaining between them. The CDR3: CASSLMGGAETQYF. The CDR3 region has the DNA TGTGCCAGCAGCTTAATGGGGGGCGCGGAGACCCAGTACTTC.

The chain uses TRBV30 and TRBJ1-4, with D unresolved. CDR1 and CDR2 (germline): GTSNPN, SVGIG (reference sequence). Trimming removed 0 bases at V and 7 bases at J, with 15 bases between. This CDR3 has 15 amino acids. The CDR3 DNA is TGTGCCTGGAGTGTACAGTACTCGGGCATTGAAAAACTGTTTTTT. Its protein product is CAWSVQYSGIEKLFF.

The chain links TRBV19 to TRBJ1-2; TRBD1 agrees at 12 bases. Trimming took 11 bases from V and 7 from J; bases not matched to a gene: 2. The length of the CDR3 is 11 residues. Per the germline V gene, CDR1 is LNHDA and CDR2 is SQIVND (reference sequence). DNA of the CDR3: TGTGCCGGGACAGGGGGCAGTGGCTACACCTTC. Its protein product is CAGTGGSGYTF.

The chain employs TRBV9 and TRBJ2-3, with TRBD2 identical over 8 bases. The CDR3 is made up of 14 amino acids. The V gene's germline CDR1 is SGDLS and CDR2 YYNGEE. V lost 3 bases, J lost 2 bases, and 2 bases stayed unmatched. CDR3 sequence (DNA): TGTGCCAGCAGCGAGCGGGGGCTCACAGATACGCAGTATTTT. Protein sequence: CASSERGLTDTQYF.

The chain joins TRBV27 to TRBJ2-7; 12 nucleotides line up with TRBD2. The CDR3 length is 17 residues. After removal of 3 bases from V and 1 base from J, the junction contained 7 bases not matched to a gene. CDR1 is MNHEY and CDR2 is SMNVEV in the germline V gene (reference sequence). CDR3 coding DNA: TGTGCCAGCAGTTTGAGACTAGCGGGGGCAGGATCCTACGAGCAGTACTTC. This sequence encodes CASSLRLAGAGSYEQYF.

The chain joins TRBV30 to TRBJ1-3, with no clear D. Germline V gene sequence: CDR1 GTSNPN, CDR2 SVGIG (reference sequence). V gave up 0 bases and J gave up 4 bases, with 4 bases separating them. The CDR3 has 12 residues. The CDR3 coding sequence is TGTGCCTGGAGTGTCTCCGGAAACACCATATATTTT. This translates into CAWSVSGNTIYF.

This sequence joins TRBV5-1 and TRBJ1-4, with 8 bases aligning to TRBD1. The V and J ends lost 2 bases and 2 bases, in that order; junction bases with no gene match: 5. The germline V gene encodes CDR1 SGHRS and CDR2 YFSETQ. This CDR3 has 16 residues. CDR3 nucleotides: TGCGCCAGCAGCTTTCAGGGGGCGATGACTAATGAAAAACTGTTTTTT. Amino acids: CASSFQGAMTNEKLFF.

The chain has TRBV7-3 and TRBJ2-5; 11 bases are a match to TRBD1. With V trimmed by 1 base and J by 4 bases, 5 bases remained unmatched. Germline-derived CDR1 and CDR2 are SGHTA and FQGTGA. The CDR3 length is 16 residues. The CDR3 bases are TGTGCCAGCAGCTTAATCGGACAGGGGGCTGGAGAGACCCAGTACTTC. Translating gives CASSLIGQGAGETQYF.

This CDR3 reads CASSAQTGTIVFF. As DNA, the CDR3 is TGTGCCAGCAGCGCCCAAACAGGGACCATCGTTTTCTTT. The V gene is TRBV11-2, the J gene TRBJ1-1; weak D call: TRBD1 (6 bases). The CDR3 sequence is 13 residues long. Germline V CDR1 and CDR2: SGHAT, FQNNGV. V was shortened by 5 bases and J by 13 bases, with 20 bases between the two germline ends.

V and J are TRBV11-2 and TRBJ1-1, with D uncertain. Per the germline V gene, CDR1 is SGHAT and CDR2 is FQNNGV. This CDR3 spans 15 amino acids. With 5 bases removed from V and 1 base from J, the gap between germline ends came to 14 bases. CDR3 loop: CASSPLGTKNTEAFF. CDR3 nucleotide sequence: TGTGCCAGCAGCCCACTCGGCACCAAGAACACTGAAGCTTTCTTT.

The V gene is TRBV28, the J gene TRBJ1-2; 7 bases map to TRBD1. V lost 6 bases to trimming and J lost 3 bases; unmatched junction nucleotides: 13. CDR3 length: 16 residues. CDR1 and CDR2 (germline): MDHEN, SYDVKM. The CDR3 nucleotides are TGTGCCAGCAGCTCTGGGACAGCCACAAACTACTATGGCTACACCTTC. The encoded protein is CASSSGTATNYYGYTF.

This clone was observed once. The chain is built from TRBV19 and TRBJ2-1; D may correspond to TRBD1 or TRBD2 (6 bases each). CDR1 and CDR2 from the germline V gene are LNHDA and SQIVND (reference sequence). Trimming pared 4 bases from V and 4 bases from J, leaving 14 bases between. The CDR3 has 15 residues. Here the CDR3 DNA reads TGTGCCAGTAGTACCCCCGGGGGCCTGTACAATGAGCAGTTCTTC. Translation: CASSTPGGLYNEQFF.

This CDR3 is CASIGQGAYEQYF. The CDR3 DNA reads as TGTGCCAGCATAGGACAGGGGGCCTACGAGCAGTACTTC. V and J are TRBV6-5 and TRBJ2-7; 10 bases map to TRBD1. Trimming took 7 bases from V and 2 from J; bases not matched to a gene: 2. There are 13 residues in the CDR3. Germline V gives CDR1 MNHEY, CDR2 SVGAGI.

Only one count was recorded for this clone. This CDR3 is CSGTILDRVKETQYF. The CDR3 nucleotides read TGCAGCGGCACAATCCTGGACAGGGTAAAAGAGACCCAGTACTTC. V is TRBV29-1 and J is TRBJ2-5, with 8 bases aligning to TRBD1. The junction had 13 bases not matched to a gene; V was cut back by 7 bases and J by 3 bases. The germline V gene has CDR1 SQVTM and CDR2 ANQGSEA. CDR3 length: 15 amino acids. The full variable domain, with the rest looked up from reference TRBV29-1 and TRBJ2-5, is SAVISQKPSRDICQRGTSLTIQCQVDSQVTMMFWYRQQPGQSLTLIATANQGSEATYESGFVIDKFPISRPNLTFSTLTVSNMSPEDSSIYLCSGTILDRVKETQYFGPGTRLLVL.

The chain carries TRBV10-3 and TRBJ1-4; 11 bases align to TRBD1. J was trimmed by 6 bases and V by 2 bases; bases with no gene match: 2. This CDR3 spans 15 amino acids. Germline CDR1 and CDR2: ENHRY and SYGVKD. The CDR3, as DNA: TGTGCCATCAGTGAGATGGACAGGGGGCATGAAAAACTGTTTTTT. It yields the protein CAISEMDRGHEKLFF.

The CDR3 reads CATAGNYGYTF. The CDR3 nucleotides read TGTGCCACGGCAGGGAACTATGGCTACACCTTC. The chain couples TRBV6-5 to TRBJ1-2; D may be TRBD1 (5 bases). Trimming took off 10 bases at V and 2 bases at J, with 8 bases between the two ends. Per germline, CDR1 MNHEY and CDR2 SVGAGI. The CDR3 has 11 residues.

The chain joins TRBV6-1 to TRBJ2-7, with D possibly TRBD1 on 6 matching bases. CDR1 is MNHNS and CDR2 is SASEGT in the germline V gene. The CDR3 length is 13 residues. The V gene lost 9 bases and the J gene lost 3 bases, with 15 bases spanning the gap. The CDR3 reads CASAGQNLYEQYF. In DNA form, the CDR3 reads TGTGCCAGTGCCGGACAGAACCTCTACGAGCAGTACTTC.

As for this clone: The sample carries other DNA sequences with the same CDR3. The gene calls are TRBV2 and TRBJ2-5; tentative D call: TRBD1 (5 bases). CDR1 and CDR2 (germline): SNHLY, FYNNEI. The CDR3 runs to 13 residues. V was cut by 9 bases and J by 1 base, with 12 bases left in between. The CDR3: CASLWGLQETQYF. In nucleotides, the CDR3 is TGTGCCAGTCTGTGGGGCCTCCAAGAGACCCAGTACTTC. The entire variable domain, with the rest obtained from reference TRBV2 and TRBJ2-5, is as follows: EPEVTQTPSHQVTQMGQEVILRCVPISNHLYFYWYRQILGQKVEFLVSFYNNEISEKSEIFDDQFSVERPDGSNFTLKIRSTKLEDSAMYFCASLWGLQETQYFGPGTRLLVL.

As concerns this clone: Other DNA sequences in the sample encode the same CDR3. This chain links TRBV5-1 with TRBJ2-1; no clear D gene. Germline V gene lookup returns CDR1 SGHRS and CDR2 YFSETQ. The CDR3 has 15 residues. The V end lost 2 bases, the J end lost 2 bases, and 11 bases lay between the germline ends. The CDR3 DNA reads TGCGCCAGCAGCTTAGTGGTTGGCCCCTACAATGAGCAGTTCTTC. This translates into CASSLVVGPYNEQFF.

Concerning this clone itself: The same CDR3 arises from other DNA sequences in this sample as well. The CDR3 coding sequence is TGTGCCAGCAGTTCCTCACCTGGGCAGCCCCAGCATTTT. It specifies CASSSSPGQPQHF. V and J are TRBV5-6 and TRBJ1-5; D is unclear. This CDR3 spans 13 amino acids. Germline V gene sequence: CDR1 SGHDT, CDR2 YYEEEE. V was pared by 5 bases and J by 7 bases, with 13 bases between. The full variable domain, rest sourced from reference TRBV5-6 and TRBJ1-5, is DAGVTQSPTHLIKTRGQQVTLRCSPKSGHDTVSWYQQALGQGPQFIFQYYEEEERQRGNFPDRFSGHQFPNYSSELNVNALLLGDSALYLCASSSSPGQPQHFGDGTRLSIL.

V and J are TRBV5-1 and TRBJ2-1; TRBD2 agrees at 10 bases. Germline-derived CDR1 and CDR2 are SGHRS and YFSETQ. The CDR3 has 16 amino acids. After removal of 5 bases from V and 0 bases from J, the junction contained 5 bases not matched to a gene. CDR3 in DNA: TGCGCCAGCAGTTGGACTAGCGGACTCTCCTACAATGAGCAGTTCTTC. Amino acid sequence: CASSWTSGLSYNEQFF.

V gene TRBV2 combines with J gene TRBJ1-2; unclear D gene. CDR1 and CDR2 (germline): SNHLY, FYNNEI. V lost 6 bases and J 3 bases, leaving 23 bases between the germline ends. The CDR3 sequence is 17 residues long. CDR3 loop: CASSVPSPLGLDYGYTF. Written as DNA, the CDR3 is TGTGCCAGCAGCGTCCCATCACCGCTGGGGTTGGACTATGGCTACACCTTC.

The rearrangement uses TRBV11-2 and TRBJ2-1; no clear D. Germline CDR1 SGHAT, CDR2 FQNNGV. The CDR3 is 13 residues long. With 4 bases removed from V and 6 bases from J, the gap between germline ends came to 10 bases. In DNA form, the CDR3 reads TGTGCCAGCAGCTATGAGAGGTCCAATGAGCAGTTCTTC. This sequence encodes CASSYERSNEQFF.

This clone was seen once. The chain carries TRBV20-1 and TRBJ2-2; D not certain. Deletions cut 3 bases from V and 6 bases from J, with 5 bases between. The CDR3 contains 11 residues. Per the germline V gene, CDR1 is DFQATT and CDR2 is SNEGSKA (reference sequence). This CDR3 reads CSASLAGELFF. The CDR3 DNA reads TGCAGTGCTAGTCTTGCCGGGGAGCTGTTTTTT.

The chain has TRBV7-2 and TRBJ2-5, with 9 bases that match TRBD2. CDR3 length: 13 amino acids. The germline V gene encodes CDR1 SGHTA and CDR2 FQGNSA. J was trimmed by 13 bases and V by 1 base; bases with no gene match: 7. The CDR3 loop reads CASSLGGLAPLYF. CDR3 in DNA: TGTGCCAGCAGCTTAGGAGGACTAGCGCCTCTGTACTTC.

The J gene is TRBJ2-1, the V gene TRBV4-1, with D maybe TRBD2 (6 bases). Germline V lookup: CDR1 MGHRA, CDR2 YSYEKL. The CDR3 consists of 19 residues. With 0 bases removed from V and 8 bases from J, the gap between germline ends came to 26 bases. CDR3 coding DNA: TGCGCCAGCAGCCAAGATCGGGGAGGCCCCCGTTCGGTCCTCGATGAGCAGTTCTTC. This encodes CASSQDRGGPRSVLDEQFF.

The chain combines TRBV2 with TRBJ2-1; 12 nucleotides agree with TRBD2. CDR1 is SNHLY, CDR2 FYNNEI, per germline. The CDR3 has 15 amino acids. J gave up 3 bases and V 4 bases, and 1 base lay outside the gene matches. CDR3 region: CASSGLAGDYNEQFF. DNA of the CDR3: TGTGCCAGCAGTGGACTAGCGGGGGACTACAATGAGCAGTTCTTC. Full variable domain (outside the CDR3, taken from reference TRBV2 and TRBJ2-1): EPEVTQTPSHQVTQMGQEVILRCVPISNHLYFYWYRQILGQKVEFLVSFYNNEISEKSEIFDDQFSVERPDGSNFTLKIRSTKLEDSAMYFCASSGLAGDYNEQFFGPGTRLTVL.

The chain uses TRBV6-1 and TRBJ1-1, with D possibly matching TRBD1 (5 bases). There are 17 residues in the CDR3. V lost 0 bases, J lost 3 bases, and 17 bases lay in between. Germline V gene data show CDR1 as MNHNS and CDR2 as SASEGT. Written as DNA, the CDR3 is TGTGCCAGCAGTGAAGCGCGGGGGTACAGGAGGGACACTGAAGCTTTCTTT. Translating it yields CASSEARGYRRDTEAFF.

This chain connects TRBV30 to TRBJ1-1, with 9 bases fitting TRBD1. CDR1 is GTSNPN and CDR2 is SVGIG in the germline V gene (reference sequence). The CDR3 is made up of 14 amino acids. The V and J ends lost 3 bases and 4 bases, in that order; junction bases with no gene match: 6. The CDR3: CAWRQGQGGTEAFF. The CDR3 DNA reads TGTGCCTGGAGGCAGGGACAGGGAGGCACTGAAGCTTTCTTT.

CDR3: CASSSDSSGGTDTQYF. CDR3 nucleotide sequence: TGTGCCAGCAGCTCGGATTCTAGCGGGGGGACAGATACGCAGTATTTT. The genes are TRBV7-2 and TRBJ2-3, with 11 bases identical to TRBD2. This CDR3 contains 16 residues. Germline V CDR1 and CDR2: SGHTA, FQGNSA. With V trimmed by 4 bases and J by 3 bases, 6 bases remained unmatched. The variable domain in full, with the rest retrieved from reference TRBV7-2 and TRBJ2-3, is GAGVSQSPSNKVTEKGKDVELRCDPISGHTALYWYRQSLGQGLEFLIYFQGNSAPDKSGLPSDRFSAERTGGSVSTLTIQRTQQEDSAVYLCASSSDSSGGTDTQYFGPGTRLTVL.

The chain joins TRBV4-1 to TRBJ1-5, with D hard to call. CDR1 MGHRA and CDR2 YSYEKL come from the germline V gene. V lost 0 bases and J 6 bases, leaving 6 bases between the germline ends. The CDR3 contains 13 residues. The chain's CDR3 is CASSQDIGQPQHF. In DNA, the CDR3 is TGCGCCAGCAGCCAAGATATCGGTCAGCCCCAGCATTTT.

CDR3 loop: CASNNPEGSNEKLFF. For the CDR3, the DNA is TGTGCCAGCAACAACCCGGAGGGGTCTAATGAAAAACTGTTTTTT. The chain has TRBV6-6 and TRBJ1-4; D may be TRBD1 (5 bases). Trimming removed 7 bases from V and 3 bases from J, with 15 bases in between. The germline V gene encodes CDR1 MNHNY and CDR2 SVGAGI (reference sequence). The CDR3 contains 15 residues.